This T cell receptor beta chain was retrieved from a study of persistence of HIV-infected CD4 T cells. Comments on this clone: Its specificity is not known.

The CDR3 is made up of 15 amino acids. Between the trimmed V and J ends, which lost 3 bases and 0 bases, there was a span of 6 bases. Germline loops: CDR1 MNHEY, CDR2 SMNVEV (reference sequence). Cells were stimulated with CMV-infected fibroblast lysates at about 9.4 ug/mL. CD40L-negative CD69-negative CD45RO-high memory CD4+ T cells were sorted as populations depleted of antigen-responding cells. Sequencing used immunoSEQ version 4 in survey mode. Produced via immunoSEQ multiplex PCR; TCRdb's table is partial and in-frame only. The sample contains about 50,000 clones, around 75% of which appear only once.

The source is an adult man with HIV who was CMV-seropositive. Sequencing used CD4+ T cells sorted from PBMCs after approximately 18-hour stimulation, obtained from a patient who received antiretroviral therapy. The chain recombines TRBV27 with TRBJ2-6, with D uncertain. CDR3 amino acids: CASSFDGSGANVLTF. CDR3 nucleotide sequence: TGTGCCAGCAGTTTTGATGGCTCTGGGGCCAACGTCCTGACTTTC.